This T cell receptor (beta chain) came from a study of T-cell reconstitution after alpha-beta-depleted transplantation in children. In regard to this clonotype: Its specificity is unknown.

Study-wide results and caveats: Alpha-beta T cells present about two months after transplant were reported to originate from several hundred expanded graft clones. Newly produced T cells mostly accounted for T-cell counts and diversity one year post-transplant.

The CDR3 is 15 amino acids. From germline, CDR1 is LGHDT and CDR2 YNNKEL (reference sequence). V lost 0 bases to trimming and J lost 1 base, with 9 bases between them. A library of TCRbeta sequences, prepared with unique molecular identifiers, was generated. TCRdb reprocessed the PCR reads via MiXCR and lists one record per CDR3 protein. The sample lists around 960,000 distinct CDR3 sequences; roughly 31% were seen once. The chain employs TRBV3-1 and TRBJ1-1; D is ambiguous. The clonotype originates from a boy in the first two years of life who had a stem cell transplant for SCID, so the T cells may come from the graft donor. The sample in question was PBMCs, mostly from graft donor cells, obtained 360 days after TCRalphabeta/CD19-depleted stem cell transplant. CDR3 protein: CASSQDSRRNTEAFF. The CDR3 DNA follows: TGTGCCAGCAGCCAAGATAGCAGGAGGAACACTGAAGCTTTCTTT.